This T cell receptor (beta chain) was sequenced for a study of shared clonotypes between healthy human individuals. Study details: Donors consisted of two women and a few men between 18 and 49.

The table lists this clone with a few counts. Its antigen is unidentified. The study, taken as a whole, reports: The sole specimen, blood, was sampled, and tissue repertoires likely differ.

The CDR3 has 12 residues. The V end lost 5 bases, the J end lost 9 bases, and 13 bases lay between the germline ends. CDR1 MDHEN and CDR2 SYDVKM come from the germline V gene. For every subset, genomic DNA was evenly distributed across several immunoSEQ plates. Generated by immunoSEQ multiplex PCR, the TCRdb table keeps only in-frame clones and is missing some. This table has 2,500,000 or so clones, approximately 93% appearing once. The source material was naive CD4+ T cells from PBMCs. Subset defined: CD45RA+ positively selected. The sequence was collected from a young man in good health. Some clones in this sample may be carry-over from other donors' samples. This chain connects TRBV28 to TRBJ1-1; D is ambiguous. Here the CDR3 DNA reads TGTGCCAGCAGTCCTGATAGAACCAAAGCTTTCTTT. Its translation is CASSPDRTKAFF.